These 11 T cell receptor beta chains share one sample of origin, sequenced in a study of blood T cells in healthy people across ages. PCR was performed a second time for about 7 to 11 cycles using a sample-barcoded 5' primer and a J-beta primer mix. In TCRdb, the 5' RACE reads were re-called with MiXCR into one record per CDR3 protein. The repertoire consists of approximately 960,000 distinct CDR3 sequences, with 25% to 35% occurring once and the leading ten covering more than 8.5%. The same data also went into a second study, on T cells of mothers and their children.

Sequencing was done on a sample of blood. These receptor sequences come from a middle-aged woman in good health.

This clonotype was counted between two and nine times. The chain combines TRBV6-2 or TRBV6-3 with TRBJ2-1; 8 bases are shared with TRBD1. This CDR3 comprises 14 residues. CDR1 and CDR2 (germline): MNHEY, SVGEGT. The junction had 7 bases not matched to a gene; V was cut back by 8 bases and J by 4 bases. The CDR3: CASLTGGNYNEQFF. The CDR3 nucleotides read TGTGCCAGCTTAACAGGGGGGAATTACAATGAGCAGTTCTTC.

This clonotype was counted at least ten times. The rearrangement joins TRBV5-5 to TRBJ2-6; D perhaps matches TRBD2 (6 bases). From germline, CDR1 is SGHKS and CDR2 YYEKEE (reference sequence). Between the trimmed V and J ends, which lost 5 bases and 0 bases, there was a span of 12 bases. This CDR3 has 16 amino acids. CDR3 coding DNA: TGTGCCAGCAGTTTACTGGGGGGCTCTGGGGCCAACGTCCTGACTTTC. Translated, it gives CASSLLGGSGANVLTF.

J is TRBJ2-5 and V is TRBV19, with D possibly being TRBD2 (6 bases). V lost 8 bases to trimming and J lost 9 bases, with 25 bases between them. Germline lookup yields CDR1 LNHDA and CDR2 SQIVND (reference sequence). The CDR3 loop spans 15 amino acids. In nucleotides, the CDR3 is TGTGCCAGTGCGACCCGCGGGACGGTCCGATGGGCCCAGTACTTC. Translation gives CASATRGTVRWAQYF.

This clonotype was seen a handful of times. A read error may produce the germline difference seen at one junction end. The V and J genes are TRBV6-1 and TRBJ1-1; D possibly corresponds to TRBD1 (5 bases). CDR3 length equals 15 residues. Germline V gives CDR1 MNHNS, CDR2 SASEGT. The CDR3 reads CVSSEPGRENTEAFF. CDR3 nucleotide sequence: TGTGTCAGCAGTGAACCCGGCAGGGAGAACACTGAAGCTTTCTTT.

The gene calls are TRBV24-1 and TRBJ2-3; D might be TRBD1 or TRBD2, each matching 5 bases. The V gene lost 5 bases and the J gene lost 2 bases, with 13 bases spanning the gap. CDR3 length: 15 residues. In germline, CDR1 is KGHDR, CDR2 SFDVKD. This CDR3 reads CATSARQGDTDTQYF. DNA for the CDR3: TGTGCCACCAGTGCGCGCCAGGGAGACACAGATACGCAGTATTTT.

This clonotype was seen a handful of times. V is TRBV14 and J is TRBJ2-3, with 9 bases identical to TRBD1. The V segment lost 4 bases and the J segment 3 bases; nucleotides outside the gene matches: 5. This CDR3 spans 15 amino acids. The V gene's germline CDR1 is SGHDN and CDR2 FVKESK. For the CDR3, the DNA is TGTGCCAGCAGCCTATACAGGGGGCTTACAGATACGCAGTATTTT. Protein: CASSLYRGLTDTQYF. The variable domain in full, with the rest retrieved from reference TRBV14 and TRBJ2-3, is EAGVTQFPSHSVIEKGQTVTLRCDPISGHDNLYWYRRVMGKEIKFLLHFVKESKQDESGMPNNRFLAERTGGTYSTLKVQPAELEDSGVYFCASSLYRGLTDTQYFGPGTRLTVL.

Only one count was recorded for this clonotype. This chain connects TRBV7-2 to TRBJ2-5; maybe TRBD1 (7 bases). There are 16 residues in the CDR3. The V end was cut by 1 base, the J end by 8 bases, with 20 bases between. Germline V CDR1 and CDR2: SGHTA, FQGNSA. The CDR3 region is CASSLEAGGQGGTQYF. The CDR3 DNA reads as TGTGCCAGCAGCTTAGAAGCTGGTGGCCAGGGGGGAACCCAGTACTTC.

V gene TRBV28 combines with J gene TRBJ1-1; D remains unclear. Germline loops: CDR1 MDHEN, CDR2 SYDVKM. The germline V and J ends were trimmed by 5 bases and 5 bases, with 9 bases remaining between them. The CDR3 contains 12 residues. The CDR3 region is CASSGDPTEAFF. CDR3 DNA: TGTGCCAGCAGTGGCGACCCGACTGAAGCTTTCTTT. Full variable domain (outside the CDR3, taken from reference TRBV28 and TRBJ1-1): DVKVTQSSRYLVKRTGEKVFLECVQDMDHENMFWYRQDPGLGLRLIYFSYDVKMKEKGDIPEGYSVSREKKERFSLILESASTNQTSMYLCASSGDPTEAFFGQGTRLTVV.

This clonotype was counted at least ten times. V is TRBV12-3 or TRBV12-4 and J is TRBJ2-7; 9 nucleotides line up with TRBD1. V trimming: 8 bases; J trimming: 2 bases; junction bases outside the gene matches: 10. The CDR3 is made up of 15 amino acids. The CDR3 nucleotides read TGTGCCAGCGGTACAGGGGGCAGTCCTCCCTACGAGCAGTACTTC. The encoded protein is CASGTGGSPPYEQYF.

This sequence joins TRBV11-1 and TRBJ1-1; D perhaps matches TRBD1 (6 bases). Germline lookup yields CDR1 SGHAT and CDR2 FQDESV (reference sequence). This CDR3 region has 14 residues. Trimming shortened V by 2 bases and J by 5 bases, and 12 bases separated the two germline ends. The CDR3 DNA sequence: TGTGCCAGCAGCTTAATCAGGGGTGAGACTGAAGCTTTCTTT. Protein sequence: CASSLIRGETEAFF.

This clonotype was found a few times. The rearrangement uses TRBV20-1 and TRBJ2-5; a weak D match, TRBD1 (5 bases). CDR1 is DFQATT and CDR2 is SNEGSKA in the germline V gene (reference sequence). This CDR3 spans 15 amino acids. The V gene lost 1 base and the J gene lost 1 base, with 13 bases spanning the gap. CDR3 nucleotides: TGCAGTGCTAGAGTGCCATGGGGCCCCCAAGAGACCCAGTACTTC. It specifies CSARVPWGPQETQYF.